Following are 27 T cell receptor beta chains from one sample sequenced in a study of blood T cell repertoires in COVID-19. Profiled with immunoSEQ multiplex PCR; TCRdb holds only in-frame clones, not every one. The sample lists some 280,000 clones, 70% to 90% occurring once. Sequencing input: peripheral blood. The receptors originated from a woman in her 50s with active or convalescent COVID-19.

The chain is built from TRBV4-2 and TRBJ2-2, with 9 bases identical to TRBD1. The CDR3 consists of 18 residues. V dropped 4 bases and J dropped 2; count of bases not matched to a gene: 11. Per the germline V gene, CDR1 is LGHNA and CDR2 is YNFKEQ. CDR3 protein: CASSPTVPTGGNTGELFF. The CDR3 DNA is TGTGCCAGCAGCCCAACAGTTCCGACAGGGGGAAACACCGGGGAGCTGTTTTTT.

The CDR3 coding sequence is TGTGCCAGCAGCTATGGGCTTGACCGCCTCAATGAGCAGTTCTTC. Translating it yields CASSYGLDRLNEQFF. V and J are TRBV11-3 and TRBJ2-1; D gene ambiguous. Germline V gives CDR1 SGHNT, CDR2 YENEEA. Trimming stripped 4 bases from V and 6 bases from J, with 16 bases between. This CDR3 has 15 residues.

The J gene is TRBJ1-5, the V gene TRBV6-5; D call uncertain. Trimming removed 6 bases at V and 4 bases at J, with 10 bases between. This CDR3 spans 13 amino acids. The germline CDR1 and CDR2 sequences are MNHEY and SVGAGI. The CDR3 region is CASSLSVNQPQHF. As DNA, the CDR3 is TGTGCCAGCAGCCTCAGCGTAAATCAGCCCCAGCATTTT.

The rearrangement joins TRBV29-1 to TRBJ1-1; 7 bases are shared with TRBD1. The CDR3 totals 14 residues. Per the germline V gene, CDR1 is SQVTM and CDR2 is ANQGSEA. The J segment lost 3 bases and the V segment lost 3 bases, leaving 7 bases of the junction unmatched. CDR3 sequence (DNA): TGCAGCGTTGATATACAGGGGCGGTACACTGAAGCTTTCTTT. This codes for CSVDIQGRYTEAFF.

The chain uses TRBV19 and TRBJ1-5, with 9 nucleotides matching TRBD1. The CDR3 totals 16 residues. V shed 3 bases, J shed 5 bases, and the junction held 8 bases outside the gene matches. CDR1 is LNHDA, CDR2 SQIVND, per germline (reference sequence). The CDR3 loop reads CASSIPWDRADQPQHF. Written as DNA, the CDR3 is TGTGCCAGTAGTATCCCCTGGGACAGGGCTGATCAGCCCCAGCATTTT.

CDR3 nucleotides: TGTGCCAGCAGACTGTCGGGAGGAGGCGGGGAGCTGTTTTTT. It codes for CASRLSGGGGELFF. The chain couples TRBV19 to TRBJ2-2; 7 nucleotides line up with TRBD2. The ends lost 9 bases at V and 7 bases at J; junction bases unmatched: 11. This CDR3 contains 14 residues. Germline V gene lookup returns CDR1 LNHDA and CDR2 SQIVND (reference sequence).

The genes are TRBV5-6 and TRBJ1-1, with 8 positions matching TRBD1. CDR3 size: 14 residues. Germline V lookup: CDR1 SGHDT, CDR2 YYEEEE. V was clipped by 2 bases and J by 6 bases; unmatched bases: 6. The CDR3 DNA is TGTGCCAGCAGCTTCGACAGGGGAATGGCTGAAGCTTTCTTT. It translates to CASSFDRGMAEAFF. The full variable domain, rest sourced from reference TRBV5-6 and TRBJ1-1, is DAGVTQSPTHLIKTRGQQVTLRCSPKSGHDTVSWYQQALGQGPQFIFQYYEEEERQRGNFPDRFSGHQFPNYSSELNVNALLLGDSALYLCASSFDRGMAEAFFGQGTRLTVV.

V and J are TRBV24-1 and TRBJ2-1; 7 nucleotides align to TRBD2. Germline CDR1 and CDR2: KGHDR and SFDVKD. Trimming removed 6 bases from V and 2 bases from J; junction bases left unmatched: 3. The CDR3 runs to 14 residues. The CDR3 sequence: CATSRGSPYNEQFF. DNA of the CDR3: TGTGCCACCAGTCGCGGGAGTCCCTACAATGAGCAGTTCTTC.

The chain combines TRBV3-1 (or the pseudogene TRBV3-2) with TRBJ1-2; D may be TRBD1 (6 bases). The CDR3 is made up of 15 amino acids. Trimming pared 0 bases from V and 5 bases from J, leaving 13 bases between. Germline lookup yields CDR1 LGHDT and CDR2 YNNKEL (reference sequence). The CDR3 loop is CASSQDIGTSYGYTF. The CDR3 coding sequence is TGTGCCAGCAGCCAAGATATAGGGACAAGTTATGGCTACACCTTC.

The rearrangement joins TRBV4-1 to TRBJ1-5, with 9 bases that match TRBD1. The ends lost 3 bases at V and 7 bases at J; junction bases unmatched: 10. The CDR3 length is 16 residues. Germline assignment: CDR1 MGHRA and CDR2 YSYEKL. CDR3 sequence: CASSHHGQGSNQPQHF. The CDR3 bases are TGCGCCAGCAGCCACCATGGACAGGGGTCAAACCAGCCCCAGCATTTT.

The CDR3 protein is CASSQGLAGGETQYF. In DNA, the CDR3 is TGTGCCAGCAGCCAAGGACTAGCGGGAGGAGAGACCCAGTACTTC. V gene TRBV14 combines with J gene TRBJ2-5; 13 nucleotides line up with TRBD2. Germline assignment: CDR1 SGHDN and CDR2 FVKESK. The CDR3 totals 15 residues. J was trimmed by 4 bases and V by 1 base; bases with no gene match: 0.

As concerns this clone: A much larger clone lies one base from this, so it may be a read error. The rearrangement links TRBV7-2 to TRBJ1-2, with 8 positions matching TRBD1. The CDR3 runs 13 residues. Germline CDR1 SGHTA, CDR2 FQGNSA. V trimming: 5 bases; J trimming: 4 bases; junction bases outside the gene matches: 3. In DNA, the CDR3 is TGTGCCAGCAGCCCGGACAGGGCCTATGGCTACACCTTC. As protein: CASSPDRAYGYTF.

The V gene is TRBV5-6, the J gene TRBJ1-1, with TRBD1 matching 8 bases. The junction had 5 bases not matched to a gene; V was cut back by 5 bases and J by 2 bases. Germline V lookup: CDR1 SGHDT, CDR2 YYEEEE. CDR3 length equals 14 residues. The CDR3 sequence is CASRHQGANTEAFF. As DNA, the CDR3 is TGTGCCAGCAGGCACCAGGGGGCAAACACTGAAGCTTTCTTT.

V is TRBV6-5 and J is TRBJ1-1; tentatively, D is TRBD1 (5 bases). CDR1 is MNHEY and CDR2 is SVGAGI in the germline V gene. This CDR3 has 13 residues. Trimming cost V 6 bases and J 1 base, with 9 bases left between them. CDR3: CASSRGQNTEAFF. The CDR3 nucleotides are TGTGCCAGCAGCCGAGGACAGAACACTGAAGCTTTCTTT.

This clone was seen only a few times. The rearrangement uses TRBV28 and TRBJ2-2; D is possibly TRBD2 (6 bases). Deletions cut 3 bases from V and 6 bases from J, with 8 bases between. The CDR3 has 13 amino acids. Germline V lookup: CDR1 MDHEN, CDR2 SYDVKM. Here the CDR3 reads CASSFGTPGELFF. CDR3 nucleotide sequence: TGTGCCAGCAGTTTCGGGACTCCCGGGGAGCTGTTTTTT.

This clone turned up a few times. The chain carries TRBV30 and TRBJ2-3; 11 bases match TRBD2. V lost 7 bases, J lost 2 bases, and 5 bases stayed unmatched. Germline CDR1 and CDR2: GTSNPN and SVGIG (reference sequence). The CDR3 totals 14 residues. CDR3 protein: CAFQTSGITDTQYF. DNA for the CDR3: TGTGCCTTCCAGACTAGCGGGATCACAGATACGCAGTATTTT.

The chain couples TRBV5-4 to TRBJ1-4, with 8 bases fitting TRBD1. Per germline, CDR1 SGHNT and CDR2 YYREEE (reference sequence). V was pared by 3 bases and J by 7 bases, with 5 bases of the junction left unmatched. The CDR3 sequence is 14 residues long. Written as DNA, the CDR3 is TGTGCCAGCAGCTCAGGGGGCTTAAGTGAAAAACTGTTTTTT. It codes for CASSSGGLSEKLFF.

This clone was counted a single time. The gene calls are TRBV25-1 and TRBJ2-3, with D hard to call. Trimming shortened V by 3 bases and J by 9 bases, and 10 bases separated the two germline ends. The germline gives CDR1 MGHDK, CDR2 SYGVNS. The CDR3 loop spans 12 amino acids. CDR3 protein: CASSDSLRTQYF. As DNA, the CDR3 is TGTGCCAGCAGTGACTCTTTACGGACGCAGTATTTT.

CDR3 bases: TGCGCCAGCAGAAGAGTCCGGGAGGGCGTCGGGGAGCTGTTTTTT. It is translated as CASRRVREGVGELFF. The V and J genes are TRBV5-1 and TRBJ2-2; TRBD2 matches 8 bases. The ends lost 5 bases at V and 7 bases at J; junction bases unmatched: 10. Per germline, CDR1 SGHRS and CDR2 YFSETQ. The CDR3 is made up of 15 amino acids.

To note about this clone: A read error may produce the germline difference seen at one junction end. This CDR3 is also generated by other DNA sequences in the sample. The genes are TRBV7-9 and TRBJ1-6; 7 bases map to TRBD1. The CDR3 totals 14 residues. Germline CDR1 is SEHNR and CDR2 is FQNEAQ (reference sequence). The CDR3 is CASSLEGAESPLHF. The CDR3 nucleotides are TGTGCCAGCAGCTTAGAGGGGGCAGAATCACCCCTTCACTTT.

The genes are TRBV19 and TRBJ2-3; 9 bases line up with TRBD1. Germline CDR1 is LNHDA and CDR2 is SQIVND (reference sequence). With 1 base clipped from V and 4 bases from J, the junction kept 3 bases outside the gene matches. The CDR3 length is 15 residues. The CDR3 DNA reads TGTGCCAGTAGTATAGCGACAGGGGGGGCAGATACGCAGTATTTT. This codes for CASSIATGGADTQYF.

The CDR3 loop is CASSSLPSSYEQYF. DNA for the CDR3: TGTGCCAGCAGTTCCCTGCCGAGCTCCTACGAGCAGTACTTC. This sequence joins TRBV6-5 and TRBJ2-7; D not resolved. The CDR3 runs 14 residues. CDR1 and CDR2 from the germline V gene are MNHEY and SVGAGI. With 4 bases removed from V and 0 bases from J, the gap between germline ends came to 10 bases.

This rearrangement joins TRBV30 to TRBJ2-7; possible D gene TRBD1, 5 bases. The CDR3 extends over 12 amino acids. Germline CDR1 reads GTSNPN; CDR2 reads SVGIG (reference sequence). V lost 3 bases and J lost 3, with 9 bases in between. This CDR3 reads CAWSLDSYEQYF. CDR3 DNA: TGTGCCTGGAGCCTAGACAGCTACGAGCAGTACTTC.

V gene TRBV9 combines with J gene TRBJ1-2; 9 nucleotides line up with TRBD1. The ends lost 3 bases at V and 4 bases at J; junction bases unmatched: 16. CDR1 is SGDLS and CDR2 is YYNGEE in the germline V gene. CDR3 length: 18 amino acids. CDR3 region: CASSAQTRTGDSGYGYTF. The CDR3 DNA reads as TGTGCCAGCAGCGCACAAACCAGGACAGGGGATTCAGGCTATGGCTACACCTTC.

The rearrangement joins TRBV6-4 to TRBJ2-1, with D tentatively TRBD2 (5 bases). CDR1 is MRHNA and CDR2 is SNTAGT in the germline V gene. V lost 4 bases and J 6 bases, leaving 25 bases between the germline ends. This CDR3 contains 18 residues. CDR3 coding DNA: TGTGCCAGCAGTGCTAATGGGAGCCTCGGGCGGATATGCAATGAGCAGTTCTTC. Protein product: CASSANGSLGRICNEQFF.

This chain links TRBV4-2 with TRBJ2-6, with 8 bases lining up with TRBD1. V shed 0 bases, J shed 0 bases, and the junction held 7 bases outside the gene matches. Germline CDR1 is LGHNA and CDR2 is YNFKEQ. The CDR3 runs to 19 residues. CDR3 region: CASSQERRQGSSGANVLTF. The CDR3 nucleotides read TGTGCCAGCAGCCAAGAACGAAGACAGGGGAGCTCTGGGGCCAACGTCCTGACTTTC.

V gene TRBV10-2 combines with J gene TRBJ2-3; TRBD2 agrees at 8 bases. Germline V gives CDR1 WSHSY, CDR2 SAAADI. The CDR3 loop spans 15 amino acids. The ends lost 8 bases at V and 3 bases at J; junction bases unmatched: 10. DNA of the CDR3: TGCGCCAGCCCCGGGAGGGAGGGGAGGACAGATACGCAGTATTTT. It codes for CASPGREGRTDTQYF.